This note documents a single TCR beta chain sequence. The source of the sample is a study of blood T cell repertoires in COVID-19. Study summary: Both acute and convalescent COVID-19 samples were obtained from the United States, Italy and Spain. PBMCs, B-cell-depleted T cells, or T cells provided the cDNA or gDNA that made up the material.

Authors' analysis steps: Nucleated cell number was recorded as an estimate derived from reference gene primer amplification. Clones were read by immunoSEQ multiplex PCR, and TCRdb kept only the in-frame ones, dropping some. V, J and clone size were drawn from that table, and D and trimming were deduced from the DNA. The sample yields hundreds of thousands of clones, 89% seen once. Enrollees, roughly 18 to 89 years old, lived in around 23 US areas. Germline values: CDR1 SGDLS, CDR2 YYNGEE. V was clipped by 7 bases and J by 4 bases; unmatched bases: 13. The CDR3 length is 15 residues. The specimen was PBMCs or T cells enriched from blood (not recorded which). This receptor was obtained from a woman in her thirties or forties who had recovered from COVID-19. The chain couples TRBV9 to TRBJ1-2; 7 nucleotides match TRBD1. The CDR3 is CASLSNNRGGYGYTF. The CDR3 DNA is TGTGCCAGCCTCTCCAACAACAGGGGAGGCTATGGCTACACCTTC.